This TCR beta chain stems from a study of CXCR3-negative and CXCR3-positive naive CD8 T cells. Overall study findings and caveats: CXCR3-positive naive cells carried more hydrophobic TRB CDR3s than CXCR3-negative ones.

With UMI labels, 5' RACE was used to prepare the TRB cDNA libraries. TCRdb re-analyzed the 5' RACE reads; it lists each CDR3 protein once, without DNA. The sample table sets out over 50,000 distinct CDR3 sequences. As regards this clonotype: The antigen is not known.

Germline CDR1 is LNHNV and CDR2 is YYDKDF (reference sequence). This CDR3 has 15 amino acids. The sequence was obtained from a human donor in good health. Some clones in this sample may be carry-over from other donors' samples. J is TRBJ2-1 and V is TRBV15; the TRBD1 assignment by TCRdb is unverifiable without DNA. The sample comprised naive CXCR3+ CD8+ T cells from blood. Subset of the sample: CD45RO-CCR7+CD27+CD95- naive CD8+ T cells expressing CXCR3 (TNR3+). This CDR3 reads CATSRGAGAGNEQFF.